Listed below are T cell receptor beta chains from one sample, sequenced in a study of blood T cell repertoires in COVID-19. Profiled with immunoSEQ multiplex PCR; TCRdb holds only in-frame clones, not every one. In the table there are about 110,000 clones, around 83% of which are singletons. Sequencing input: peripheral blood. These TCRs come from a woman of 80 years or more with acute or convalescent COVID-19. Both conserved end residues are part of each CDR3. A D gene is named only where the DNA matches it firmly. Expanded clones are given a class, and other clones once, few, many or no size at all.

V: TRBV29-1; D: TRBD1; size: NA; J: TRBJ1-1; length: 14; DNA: TGCAGCGTACGGGACAGGGACATGAACACTGAAGCTTTCTTT; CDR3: CSVRDRDMNTEAFF
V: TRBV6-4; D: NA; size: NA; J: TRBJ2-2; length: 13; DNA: TGTGCCAGCAGCGCGGACAGCACCGGGGAGCTGTTTTTT; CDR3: CASSADSTGELFF
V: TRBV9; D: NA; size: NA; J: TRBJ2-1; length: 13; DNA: TGTGCCAGCAGCGTACCCCCCCTTAATGAGCAGTTCTTC; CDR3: CASSVPPLNEQFF
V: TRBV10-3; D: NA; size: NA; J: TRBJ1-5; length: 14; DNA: TGTGCCATCAGTGAGCAGGCAGGGATTCAGCCCCAGCATTTT; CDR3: CAISEQAGIQPQHF
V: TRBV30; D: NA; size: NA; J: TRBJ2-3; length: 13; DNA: TGTGCCTGGAGTGTAATAGCAGTAGATACGCAGTATTTT; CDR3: CAWSVIAVDTQYF
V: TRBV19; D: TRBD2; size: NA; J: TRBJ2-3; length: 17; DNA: TGTGCCAGTAGTATGGAAGCGGGGGGGGCCGACACAGATACGCAGTATTTT; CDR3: CASSMEAGGADTDTQYF
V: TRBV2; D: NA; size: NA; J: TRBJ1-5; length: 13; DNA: TGTGCCAGCACGGGGGAACGGTATCAGCCCCAGCATTTT; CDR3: CASTGERYQPQHF
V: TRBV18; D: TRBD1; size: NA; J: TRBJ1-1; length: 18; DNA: TGTGCCAGCTCACCACCCGGGGTACCGACAGGGTATAACACTGAAGCTTTCTTT; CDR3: CASSPPGVPTGYNTEAFF
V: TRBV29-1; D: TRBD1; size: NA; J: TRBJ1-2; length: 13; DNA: TGCAGCGTCGAGGGACAGGGCCCAGGTGGCTACACCTTC; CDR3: CSVEGQGPGGYTF
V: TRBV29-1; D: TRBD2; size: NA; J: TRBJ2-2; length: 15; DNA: TGCAGCGTTGCCCGGACTAGCGCGAACACCGGGGAGCTGTTTTTT; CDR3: CSVARTSANTGELFF
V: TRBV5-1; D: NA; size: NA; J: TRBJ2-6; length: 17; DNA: TGCGCCAGCAGCCCAAACTTACAGGTTACTGGGGCCAACGTCCTGACTTTC; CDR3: CASSPNLQVTGANVLTF
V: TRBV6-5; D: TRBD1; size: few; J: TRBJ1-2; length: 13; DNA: TGTGCCAGCATCCGGGACAGGGAGGATGGCTACACCTTC; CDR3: CASIRDREDGYTF
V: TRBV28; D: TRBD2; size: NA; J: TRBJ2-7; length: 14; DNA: TGTGCCAGCAGGGGGGGAGGGCCTTCCTACGAGCAGTACTTC; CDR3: CASRGGGPSYEQYF
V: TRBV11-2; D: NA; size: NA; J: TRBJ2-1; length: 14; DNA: TGTGCCAGCAAAGGCCCAGGGTCCTACAATGAGCAGTTCTTC; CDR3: CASKGPGSYNEQFF
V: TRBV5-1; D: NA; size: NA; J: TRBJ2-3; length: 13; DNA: TGCGCCAGCAGCTTGGGGAGCCCGGATACGCAGTATTTT; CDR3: CASSLGSPDTQYF
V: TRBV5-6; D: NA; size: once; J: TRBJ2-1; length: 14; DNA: TGTGCCAGCAGCTTAAAGACTCTGTACAATGAGCAGTTCTTC; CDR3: CASSLKTLYNEQFF
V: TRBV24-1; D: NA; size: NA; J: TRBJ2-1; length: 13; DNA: TGTGCCACCAGTCGGGCGGGGTACAATGAGCAGTTCTTC; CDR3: CATSRAGYNEQFF
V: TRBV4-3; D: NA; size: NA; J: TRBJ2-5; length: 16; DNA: TGCGCCAGCAGCCCAAGTGGCAGGGACTCTCAAGAGACCCAGTACTTC; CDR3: CASSPSGRDSQETQYF
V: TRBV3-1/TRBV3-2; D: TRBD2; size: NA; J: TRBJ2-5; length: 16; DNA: TGTGCCAGCAGCCCCCGAGGAACGAGCGGGAGAAGAACCCAGTACTTC; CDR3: CASSPRGTSGRRTQYF
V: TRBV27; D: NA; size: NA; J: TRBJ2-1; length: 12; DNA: TGTGCCAGCAGTTCGTCGGTGAATGAGCAGTTCTTC; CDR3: CASSSSVNEQFF
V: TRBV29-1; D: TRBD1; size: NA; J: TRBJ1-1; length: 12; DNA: TGCAGCGTCGGAACAGGGGGTGCTGAAGCTTTCTTT; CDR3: CSVGTGGAEAFF
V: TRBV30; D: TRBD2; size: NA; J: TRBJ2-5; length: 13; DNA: TGTGCCTGGAGTGGGGGCGGGAGAGAGACCCAGTACTTC; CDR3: CAWSGGGRETQYF
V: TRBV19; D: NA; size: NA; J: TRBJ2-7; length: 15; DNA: TGTGCCAGTAGTGATGCGGGACTTCCTGGGCACGAGCAGTACTTC; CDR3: CASSDAGLPGHEQYF
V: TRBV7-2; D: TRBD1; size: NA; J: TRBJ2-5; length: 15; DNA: TGTGCCAGCAGCCCGTCTACAGGGGCCCTCGAGACCCAGTACTTC; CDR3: CASSPSTGALETQYF
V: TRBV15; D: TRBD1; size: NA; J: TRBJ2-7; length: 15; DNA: TGTGCCACCAGCAGAGGGGACAGTAGCTCCTACGAGCAGTACTTC; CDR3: CATSRGDSSSYEQYF
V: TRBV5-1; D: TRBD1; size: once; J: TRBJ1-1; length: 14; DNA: TGCGCCAGCAGCTCCCAGGGGGGTAACACTGAAGCTTTCTTT; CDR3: CASSSQGGNTEAFF
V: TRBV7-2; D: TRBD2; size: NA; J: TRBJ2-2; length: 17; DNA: TGTGCCAGCAGCTCACGTCGGACTAGCGGGAGCCCCGGGGAGCTGTTTTTT; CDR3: CASSSRRTSGSPGELFF
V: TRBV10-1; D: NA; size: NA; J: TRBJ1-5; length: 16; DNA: TGCGCCAGCAGTTTCTTAGTGTATTATAGCAATCAGCCCCAGCATTTT; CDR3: CASSFLVYYSNQPQHF
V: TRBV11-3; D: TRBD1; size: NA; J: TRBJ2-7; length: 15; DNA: TGTGCCAGCAGCTTAGCAGGGACAGGGGACCACGAGCAGTACTTC; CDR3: CASSLAGTGDHEQYF
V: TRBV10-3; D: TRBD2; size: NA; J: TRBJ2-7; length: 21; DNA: TGTGCCATCAGTGAGCCGGGCTTCGGGCTAGCGGGAGGTCCCCGGACGGGCGAGCAGTACTTC; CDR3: CAISEPGFGLAGGPRTGEQYF
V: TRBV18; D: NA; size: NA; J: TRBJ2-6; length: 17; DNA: TGTGCCAGCTCACCATTTGGGCCCACCTCTGGGGCCAACGTCCTGACTTTC; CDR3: CASSPFGPTSGANVLTF
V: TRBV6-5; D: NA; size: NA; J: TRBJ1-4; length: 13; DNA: TGTGCCAGCACCCGAATTGTGGGCGAAAAACTGTTTTTT; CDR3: CASTRIVGEKLFF
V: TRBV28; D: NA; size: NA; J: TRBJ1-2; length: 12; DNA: TGTGCCAGCAGTTTGAGGGAGTGGGGCTACACCTTC; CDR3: CASSLREWGYTF
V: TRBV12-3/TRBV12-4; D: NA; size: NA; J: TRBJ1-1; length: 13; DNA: TGTGCCAGCAGTGAACAGCCGAACACTGAAGCTTTCTTT; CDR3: CASSEQPNTEAFF
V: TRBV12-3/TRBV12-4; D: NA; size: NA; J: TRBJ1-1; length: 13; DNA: TGTGCCAGCAGCCTCGCACGGGACACTGAAGCTTTCTTT; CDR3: CASSLARDTEAFF
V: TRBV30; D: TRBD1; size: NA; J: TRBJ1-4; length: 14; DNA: TGTGCCTGGAGTATTACAGGGGGCGGTGAAAAACTGTTTTTT; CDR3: CAWSITGGGEKLFF